A selection of T cell receptor beta chains follows, all from one sample in a study of T cell repertoires in cytomegalovirus infection. MiXCR, applied by TCRdb to the reads, yields one record per CDR3 protein. Of about 740,000 distinct CDR3 sequences listed, approximately 34% are singletons. The specimen sequenced was PBMCs. Receptors originate from a human donor in good health (CMV status not recorded). Some clones in this sample may be carry-over from other donors' samples. Both conserved end residues are part of each CDR3. The D gene is left open where the match is weak. Rows give clone size only sometimes, using once, few, many, or a class for an expanded clone.

NA	TRBV9	TRBJ2-1	NA	CASSVEAPVWGEQFF	TGTGCCAGCAGCGTAGAGGCACCTGTCTGGGGTGAGCAGTTCTTC
NA	TRBV6-5	TRBJ2-6	few	CASSYSRSGSGANVLTF	TGTGCCAGCAGTTACTCGAGATCGGGTTCTGGGGCCAACGTCCTGACTTTC
TRBD1	TRBV6-5	TRBJ1-4	NA	CASSYRRTGPREKLFF	TGTGCCAGCAGTTACCGCAGGACAGGCCCCCGGGAAAAACTGTTTTTT
TRBD1	TRBV7-4	TRBJ2-7	few	CASSLPGQGNRLYF	TGTGCCAGCAGCTTGCCGGGACAGGGGAACCGACTGTACTTC
NA	TRBV10-3	TRBJ1-6	NA	CAISDPGRPDSPPHF	TGTGCCATCAGCGACCCGGGACGGCCCGATTCACCCCCCCACTTT
TRBD1	TRBV6-2/TRBV6-3	TRBJ1-1	few	CASAPQGRHTEAFF	TGTGCCAGCGCCCCACAGGGGCGCCACACTGAAGCTTTCTTT
TRBD1	TRBV20-1	TRBJ1-2	NA	CSARSPGQGNYGYTF	TGCAGTGCTAGATCCCCAGGACAGGGGAACTATGGCTACACCTTC
TRBD1	TRBV7-9	TRBJ1-2	few	CASSHPPIGGSYGYTF	TGTGCCAGCAGCCACCCCCCGATAGGGGGCAGCTATGGCTACACCTTC
NA	TRBV10-3	TRBJ1-5	NA	CAISDGAGDGNQPQHF	TGTGCCATCAGTGACGGGGCAGGGGATGGCAATCAGCCCCAGCATTTT
NA	TRBV6-1	TRBJ2-5	NA	CASSEAGGVETQYF	TGTGCCAGCAGTGAAGCCGGGGGTGTCGAGACCCAGTACTTC
NA	TRBV9	TRBJ1-5	NA	CASSVADNQPQHF	TGTGCCAGCAGCGTAGCGGACAATCAGCCCCAGCATTTT
TRBD2	TRBV10-3	TRBJ2-5	NA	CAISEGLAGVQETQYF	TGTGCCATCAGTGAGGGACTAGCGGGAGTCCAAGAGACCCAGTACTTC
NA	TRBV2	TRBJ1-2	NA	CASSAYGTSNYGYTF	TGTGCCAGCAGTGCCTATGGGACGTCTAACTATGGCTACACCTTC
TRBD2	TRBV9	TRBJ2-2	few	CASSVAAGGRTGELFF	TGTGCCAGCAGCGTAGCGGCGGGGGGGCGAACCGGGGAGCTGTTTTTT
TRBD1	TRBV20-1	TRBJ1-2	NA	CSASEQGNYGYTF	TGCAGTGCTTCAGAACAGGGGAACTATGGCTACACCTTC
NA	TRBV6-1	TRBJ2-1	once	CASSYGGARGVNEQFF	TGTGCCAGCAGTTACGGCGGGGCGAGGGGTGTGAATGAGCAGTTCTTC
NA	TRBV27	TRBJ1-1	few	CASSLLALGNEAFF	TGTGCCAGCAGTTTACTTGCCCTCGGGAATGAAGCTTTCTTT
NA	TRBV5-6	TRBJ1-1	NA	CASSLGLQKAFF	TGTGCCAGCAGCTTGGGTTTGCAGAAAGCTTTCTTT
NA	TRBV2	TRBJ1-5	NA	CASREDNNSNQPQHF	TGTGCCAGCAGAGAGGACAACAATAGCAATCAGCCCCAGCATTTT
TRBD1	TRBV24-1	TRBJ1-5	NA	CATSEPGQGFQPQHF	TGTGCCACCAGTGAACCGGGACAGGGTTTCCAGCCCCAGCATTTT
TRBD2	TRBV4-2	TRBJ2-7	NA	CASSQDRSGGPPYEQYF	TGTGCCAGCAGCCAAGATCGTAGCGGGGGGCCGCCCTACGAGCAGTACTTC
NA	TRBV27	TRBJ1-2	NA	CASSSRGGEGNGYTF	TGTGCCAGCAGTTCCCGAGGGGGGGAGGGGAATGGCTACACCTTC
TRBD2	TRBV20-1	TRBJ2-1	NA	CSAREGTSDYNEQFF	TGCAGTGCTAGGGAGGGGACTAGCGATTACAATGAGCAGTTCTTC
TRBD2	TRBV6-5	TRBJ2-1	few	CASREGTIVYNEQFF	TGTGCCAGCAGAGAGGGGACTATCGTCTACAATGAGCAGTTCTTC
NA	TRBV6-4	TRBJ2-1	few	CASSENRGEQFF	TGTGCCAGCAGTGAAAACCGCGGTGAGCAGTTCTTC
NA	TRBV27	TRBJ1-2	NA	CASSTMPPGLNGYTF	TGTGCCAGCAGTACTATGCCCCCGGGGTTGAATGGCTACACCTTC
TRBD2	TRBV7-2	TRBJ2-1	NA	CASSLAVGRASYNEQFF	TGTGCCAGCAGCTTAGCGGTCGGGAGGGCCTCCTACAATGAGCAGTTCTTC
TRBD2	TRBV10-3	TRBJ2-3	NA	CAIGTSGGSSTDTQYF	TGTGCCATCGGTACTAGCGGGGGCTCTAGCACAGATACGCAGTATTTT
NA	TRBV12-3/TRBV12-4	TRBJ2-7	many	CASSSGRWPADEQYF	TGTGCCAGCAGCAGTGGCAGGTGGCCGGCTGACGAGCAGTACTTC
TRBD2	TRBV5-4	TRBJ2-5	NA	CASSSWTSGPRETQYF	TGTGCCAGCAGCTCGTGGACTAGCGGCCCCCGGGAGACCCAGTACTTC
TRBD1	TRBV7-8	TRBJ1-4	many	CASSPEGAANEKLFF	TGTGCCAGCAGCCCTGAGGGGGCAGCTAATGAAAAACTGTTTTTT
NA	TRBV7-2	TRBJ1-1	many	CASSLVVSTGYITFF	TGTGCCAGCAGCTTAGTGGTGTCCACAGGGTACATAACTTTCTTT
NA	TRBV5-6	TRBJ2-1	few	CASSLDSGTYNEQFF	TGTGCCAGCAGCTTGGATAGCGGCACCTACAATGAGCAGTTCTTC
TRBD1	TRBV12-3/TRBV12-4	TRBJ1-6	NA	CASSLHPPDRAPFHF	TGTGCCAGCAGCCTCCACCCGCCGGACAGGGCCCCCTTCCACTTT
NA	TRBV29-1	TRBJ1-1	once	CSVIELTHRNTEAFF	TGCAGCGTTATTGAGCTAACCCATAGGAACACTGAAGCTTTCTTT
TRBD2	TRBV5-4	TRBJ2-1	many	CASSLGRGLAGGEQFF	TGTGCCAGCAGCTTGGGAAGGGGACTAGCGGGGGGCGAGCAGTTCTTC
NA	TRBV5-1	TRBJ1-4	NA	CASSLDSANEKLFF	TGCGCCAGCAGCTTGGACTCCGCTAATGAAAAACTGTTTTTT
NA	TRBV7-2	TRBJ1-3	few	CASSQLQGTGNTIYF	TGCGCCAGCAGCCAACTACAGGGAACTGGAAACACCATATATTTT
NA	TRBV28	TRBJ2-5	NA	CASSHKIGQVSGVQETQYF	TGTGCCAGCAGTCACAAGATAGGACAGGTTTCGGGGGTCCAAGAGACCCAGTACTTC
NA	TRBV19	TRBJ2-3	few	CASSMLGPSDTQYF	TGTGCCAGTAGTATGCTAGGGCCATCAGATACGCAGTATTTT
NA	TRBV4-2	TRBJ1-3	few	CASSQGQGLGTSGNTIYF	TGTGCCAGCAGCCAAGGGCAGGGCTTAGGGACCTCTGGAAACACCATATATTTT
NA	TRBV7-3	TRBJ1-2	few	CASSPGTDPNYGYTF	TGTGCCAGCAGCCCCGGGACGGACCCTAACTATGGCTACACCTTC
NA	TRBV6-2/TRBV6-3	TRBJ2-5	many	CASSPRTVQETQYF	TGTGCCAGCAGCCCCCGCACAGTCCAAGAGACCCAGTACTTC
TRBD2	TRBV28	TRBJ2-7	NA	CASSSPLSGGPLEQYF	TGTGCCAGCAGTTCCCCCTTGAGCGGGGGCCCCCTCGAGCAGTACTTC
NA	TRBV6-5	TRBJ2-1	NA	CSRGGLILNEKFF	TGTTCCAGAGGGGGGCTTATTCTCAATGAGAAGTTCTTC
NA	TRBV14	TRBJ1-2	NA	CASSQGLRGTYGYTF	TGTGCCAGCAGCCAAGGTCTGAGGGGCACCTATGGCTACACCTTC
NA	TRBV4-2	TRBJ2-1	NA	CASSQRGDFDNEQFF	TGTGCCAGCAGCCAAAGGGGGGATTTCGACAATGAGCAGTTCTTC
NA	TRBV4-1	TRBJ1-5	NA	CASSQAPVTNQPQHF	TGCGCCAGCAGCCAAGCTCCGGTTACCAATCAGCCCCAGCATTTT
NA	TRBV7-9	TRBJ2-7	few	CASSLVESTPEQYF	TGTGCCAGCAGCTTAGTAGAATCCACGCCCGAGCAGTACTTC
NA	TRBV7-2	TRBJ1-5	NA	CASSFPPQPQHF	TGTGCCAGCAGCTTTCCGCCTCAGCCCCAGCATTTT
TRBD1	TRBV7-9	TRBJ1-6	few	CASSFPKTGEGSPLHF	TGTGCCAGCAGCTTTCCCAAGACAGGGGAGGGTTCACCCCTCCACTTT
TRBD2	TRBV28	TRBJ2-1	NA	CASSPGLAGPRGHEQFF	TGTGCCAGCAGCCCGGGACTAGCGGGACCTAGGGGGCATGAGCAGTTCTTC
TRBD1	TRBV11-2	TRBJ1-6	NA	CASSRDRAGALHF	TGTGCCAGCAGCCGGGACAGGGCCGGGGCCCTCCACTTT
NA	TRBV7-6	TRBJ2-5	few	CASSPHPAETQYF	TGTGCCAGCAGCCCTCACCCCGCCGAGACCCAGTACTTC
NA	TRBV7-2	TRBJ1-5	NA	CASSLARGKPQNF	TGTGCCAGCAGCTTAGCCAGGGGTAAGCCCCAGAATTTT
NA	TRBV27	TRBJ2-2	NA	CASSSAGTRSTNTGELFF	TGTGCCAGCAGTTCTGCCGGGACAAGGAGTACTAACACCGGGGAGCTGTTTTTT
NA	TRBV4-1	TRBJ1-1	NA	CASIQEAGNMNTEAFF	TGCGCCAGCATCCAAGAGGCGGGCAACATGAACACTGAAGCTTTCTTT
TRBD1	TRBV6-1	TRBJ1-5	few	CASSRRDRGQGDNQPQHF	TGTGCCAGCAGTCGCAGAGATAGAGGACAGGGGGACAATCAGCCCCAGCATTTT
NA	TRBV19	TRBJ1-1	NA	CASSIGGGADTEAFF	TGTGCCAGTAGTATCGGAGGGGGGGCCGACACTGAAGCTTTCTTT